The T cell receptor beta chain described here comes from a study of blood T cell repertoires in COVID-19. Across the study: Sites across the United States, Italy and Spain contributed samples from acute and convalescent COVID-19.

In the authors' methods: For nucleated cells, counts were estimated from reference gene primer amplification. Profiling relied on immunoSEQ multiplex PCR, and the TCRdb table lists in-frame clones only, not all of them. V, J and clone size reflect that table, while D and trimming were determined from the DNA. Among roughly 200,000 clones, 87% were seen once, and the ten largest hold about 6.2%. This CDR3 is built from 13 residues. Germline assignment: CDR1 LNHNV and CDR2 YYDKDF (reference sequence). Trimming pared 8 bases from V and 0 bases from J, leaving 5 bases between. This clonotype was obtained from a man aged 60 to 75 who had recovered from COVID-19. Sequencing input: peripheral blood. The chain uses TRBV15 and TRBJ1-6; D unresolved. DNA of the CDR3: TGTGCCACCGGGAGCTCCTATAATTCACCCCTCCACTTT. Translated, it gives CATGSSYNSPLHF.